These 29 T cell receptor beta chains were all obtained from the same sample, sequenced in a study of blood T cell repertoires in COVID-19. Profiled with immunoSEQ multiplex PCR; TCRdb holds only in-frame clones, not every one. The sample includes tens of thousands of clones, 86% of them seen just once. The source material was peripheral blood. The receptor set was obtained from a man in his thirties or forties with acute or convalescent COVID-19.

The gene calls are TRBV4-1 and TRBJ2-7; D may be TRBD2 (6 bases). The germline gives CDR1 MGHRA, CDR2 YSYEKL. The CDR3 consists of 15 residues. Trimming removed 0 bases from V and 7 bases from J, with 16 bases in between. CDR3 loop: CASSQDWGVRREQYF. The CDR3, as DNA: TGCGCCAGCAGCCAAGATTGGGGGGTTCGTAGAGAGCAGTACTTC.

The chain's CDR3 is CATQVGGAGRNEQFF. The CDR3 bases are TGTGCCACCCAGGTAGGGGGAGCCGGCCGCAATGAGCAGTTCTTC. V and J are TRBV28 and TRBJ2-1, with a possible D match to TRBD1 (6 bases). The germline CDR1 and CDR2 sequences are MDHEN and SYDVKM. The CDR3 has 15 residues. V lost 10 bases, J lost 6 bases, and 22 bases lay in between. The full variable domain, in which reference TRBV28 and TRBJ2-1 provide the parts outside the CDR3, is DVKVTQSSRYLVKRTGEKVFLECVQDMDHENMFWYRQDPGLGLRLIYFSYDVKMKEKGDIPEGYSVSREKKERFSLILESASTNQTSMYLCATQVGGAGRNEQFFGPGTRLTVL.

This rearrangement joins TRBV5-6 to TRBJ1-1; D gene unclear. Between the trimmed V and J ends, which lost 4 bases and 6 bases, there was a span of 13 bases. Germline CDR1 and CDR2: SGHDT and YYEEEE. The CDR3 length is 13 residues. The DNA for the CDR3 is TGTGCCAGCAGCCTTCGGGGTTTGCCTGAAGCTTTCTTT. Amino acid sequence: CASSLRGLPEAFF. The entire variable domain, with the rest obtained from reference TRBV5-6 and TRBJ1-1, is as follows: DAGVTQSPTHLIKTRGQQVTLRCSPKSGHDTVSWYQQALGQGPQFIFQYYEEEERQRGNFPDRFSGHQFPNYSSELNVNALLLGDSALYLCASSLRGLPEAFFGQGTRLTVV.

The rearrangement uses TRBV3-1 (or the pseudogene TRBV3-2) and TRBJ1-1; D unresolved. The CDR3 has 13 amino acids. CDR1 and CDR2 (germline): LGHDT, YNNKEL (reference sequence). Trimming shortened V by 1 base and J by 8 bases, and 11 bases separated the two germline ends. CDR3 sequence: CASSQGQVVEAFF. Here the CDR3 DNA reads TGTGCCAGCAGCCAAGGCCAGGTTGTGGAAGCTTTCTTT.

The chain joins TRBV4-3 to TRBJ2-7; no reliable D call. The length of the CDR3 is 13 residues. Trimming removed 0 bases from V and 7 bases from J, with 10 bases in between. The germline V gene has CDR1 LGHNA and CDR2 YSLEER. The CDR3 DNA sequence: TGCGCCAGCAGCCAAGAGCGTCATCGGGAGCAGTACTTC. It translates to CASSQERHREQYF.

The CDR3 protein is CASSLDSGLPYYEQYF. For the CDR3, the DNA is TGTGCCAGCAGTTTAGATTCGGGACTACCCTACTACGAGCAGTACTTC. The chain is built from TRBV27 and TRBJ2-7; 7 nucleotides align to TRBD2. V trimming: 2 bases; J trimming: 3 bases; junction bases outside the gene matches: 10. This CDR3 is 16 amino acids long. CDR1 and CDR2 (germline): MNHEY, SMNVEV (reference sequence).

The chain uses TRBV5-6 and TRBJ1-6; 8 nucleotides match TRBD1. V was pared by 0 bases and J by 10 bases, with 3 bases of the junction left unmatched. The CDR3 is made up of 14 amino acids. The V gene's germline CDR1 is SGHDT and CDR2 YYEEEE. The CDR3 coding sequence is TGTGCCAGCAGCTTGGCAGGGGGCCACTCACCCCTCCACTTT. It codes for CASSLAGGHSPLHF.

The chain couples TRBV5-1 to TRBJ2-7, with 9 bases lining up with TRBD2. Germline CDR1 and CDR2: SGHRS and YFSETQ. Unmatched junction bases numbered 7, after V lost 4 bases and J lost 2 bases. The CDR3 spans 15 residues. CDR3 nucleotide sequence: TGCGCCAGCAGCGTTAGCGGGAGTAGGGCCTACGAGCAGTACTTC. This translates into CASSVSGSRAYEQYF.

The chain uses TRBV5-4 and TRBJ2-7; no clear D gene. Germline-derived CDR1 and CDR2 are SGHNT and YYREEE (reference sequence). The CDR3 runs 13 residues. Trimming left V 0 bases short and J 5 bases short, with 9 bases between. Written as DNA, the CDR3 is TGTGCCAGCAGCTTGGTAATAGCCGACGAGCAGTACTTC. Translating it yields CASSLVIADEQYF. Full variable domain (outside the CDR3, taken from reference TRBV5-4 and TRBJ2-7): ETGVTQSPTHLIKTRGQQVTLRCSSQSGHNTVSWYQQALGQGPQFIFQYYREEENGRGNFPPRFSGLQFPNYSSELNVNALELDDSALYLCASSLVIADEQYFGPGTRLTVT.

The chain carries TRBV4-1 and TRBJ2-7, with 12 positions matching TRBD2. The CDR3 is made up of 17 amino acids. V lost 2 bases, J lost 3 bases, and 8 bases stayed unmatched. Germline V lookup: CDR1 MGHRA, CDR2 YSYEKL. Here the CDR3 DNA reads TGCGCCAGCAGCCAATTCGTCGGACTAGCGGGAAACTACGAGCAGTACTTC. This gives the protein CASSQFVGLAGNYEQYF.

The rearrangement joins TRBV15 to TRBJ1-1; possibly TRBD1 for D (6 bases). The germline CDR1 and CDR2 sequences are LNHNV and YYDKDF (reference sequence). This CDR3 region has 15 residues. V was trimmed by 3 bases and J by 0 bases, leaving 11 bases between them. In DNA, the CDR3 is TGTGCCACCAGCAGGGACAGCCTTTTGAACACTGAAGCTTTCTTT. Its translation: CATSRDSLLNTEAFF.

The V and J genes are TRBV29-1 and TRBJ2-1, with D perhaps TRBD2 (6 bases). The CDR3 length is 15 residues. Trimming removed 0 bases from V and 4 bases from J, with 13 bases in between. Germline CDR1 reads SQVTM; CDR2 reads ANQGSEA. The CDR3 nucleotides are TGCAGCGTTGAAGATATCTTTGGAGGGTACAATGAGCAGTTCTTC. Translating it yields CSVEDIFGGYNEQFF.

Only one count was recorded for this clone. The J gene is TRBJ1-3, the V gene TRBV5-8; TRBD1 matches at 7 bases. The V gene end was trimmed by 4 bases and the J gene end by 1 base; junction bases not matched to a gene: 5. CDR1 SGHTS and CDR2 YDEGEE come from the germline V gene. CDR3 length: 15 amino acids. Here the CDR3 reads CASSRGTVSGNTIYF. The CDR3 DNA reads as TGTGCCAGCAGCAGAGGGACAGTTTCTGGAAACACCATATATTTT.

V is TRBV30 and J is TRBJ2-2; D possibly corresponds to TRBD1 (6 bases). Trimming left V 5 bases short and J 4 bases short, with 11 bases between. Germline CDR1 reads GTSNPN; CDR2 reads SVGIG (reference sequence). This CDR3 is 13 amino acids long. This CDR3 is CAWQGRGTGELFF. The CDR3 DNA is TGTGCCTGGCAGGGGAGAGGCACCGGGGAGCTGTTTTTT.

The CDR3 spells CASSISVRQGKNSPLHF. The CDR3 DNA reads as TGTGCCAGCAGCATTAGTGTCCGACAGGGGAAGAATTCACCCCTCCACTTT. This sequence joins TRBV9 and TRBJ1-6; the match to TRBD1 covers 8 bases. The V gene's germline CDR1 is SGDLS and CDR2 YYNGEE. The CDR3 is 17 residues long. With 4 bases clipped from V and 7 bases from J, the junction kept 13 bases outside the gene matches. The whole variable domain, filled in from reference TRBV9 and TRBJ1-6, reads DSGVTQTPKHLITATGQRVTLRCSPRSGDLSVYWYQQSLDQGLQFLIQYYNGEERAKGNILERFSAQQFPDLHSELNLSSLELGDSALYFCASSISVRQGKNSPLHFGNGTRLTVT.

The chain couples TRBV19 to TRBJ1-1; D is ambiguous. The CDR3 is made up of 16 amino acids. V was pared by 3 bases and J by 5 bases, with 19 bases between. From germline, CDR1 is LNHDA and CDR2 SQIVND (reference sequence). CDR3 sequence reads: CASSIGLGPGWTEAFF. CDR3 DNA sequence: TGTGCCAGTAGTATCGGTCTGGGCCCGGGGTGGACTGAAGCTTTCTTT.

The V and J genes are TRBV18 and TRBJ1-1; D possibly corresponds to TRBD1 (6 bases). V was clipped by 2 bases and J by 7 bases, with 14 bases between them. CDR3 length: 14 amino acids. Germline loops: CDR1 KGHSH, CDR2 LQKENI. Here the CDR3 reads CASSPVSRGDEAFF. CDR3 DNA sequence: TGTGCCAGCTCACCAGTCTCCAGGGGAGATGAAGCTTTCTTT.

CDR3 coding DNA: TGTGCCCAAGACAGGGGCAACACCGGGGAGCTGTTTTTT. It codes for CAQDRGNTGELFF. The V call is TRBV30, the J call TRBJ2-2, with 8 bases that match TRBD1. This CDR3 region has 13 residues. Looked up from germline, CDR1 is GTSNPN and CDR2 is SVGIG (reference sequence). Losses at the gene ends were 8 bases for V and 2 bases for J; bases not matched to a gene: 4.

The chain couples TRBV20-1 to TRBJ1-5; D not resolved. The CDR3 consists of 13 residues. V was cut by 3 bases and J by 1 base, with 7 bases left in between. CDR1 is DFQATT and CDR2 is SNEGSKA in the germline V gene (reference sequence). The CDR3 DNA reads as TGCAGTGCTAGTCCCCAGAGCAATCAGCCCCAGCATTTT. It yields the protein CSASPQSNQPQHF.

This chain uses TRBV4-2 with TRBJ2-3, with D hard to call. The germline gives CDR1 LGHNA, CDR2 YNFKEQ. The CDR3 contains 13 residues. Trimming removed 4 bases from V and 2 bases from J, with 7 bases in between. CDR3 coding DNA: TGTGCCAGCAGCCCCCGGGTCACAGATACGCAGTATTTT. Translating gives CASSPRVTDTQYF.

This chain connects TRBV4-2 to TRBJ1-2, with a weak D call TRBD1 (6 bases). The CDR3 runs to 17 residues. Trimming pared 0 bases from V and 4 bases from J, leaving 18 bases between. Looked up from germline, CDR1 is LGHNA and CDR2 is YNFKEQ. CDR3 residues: CASSQEGRGKRGYGYTF. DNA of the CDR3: TGTGCCAGCAGCCAAGAGGGGAGGGGGAAACGAGGCTATGGCTACACCTTC.

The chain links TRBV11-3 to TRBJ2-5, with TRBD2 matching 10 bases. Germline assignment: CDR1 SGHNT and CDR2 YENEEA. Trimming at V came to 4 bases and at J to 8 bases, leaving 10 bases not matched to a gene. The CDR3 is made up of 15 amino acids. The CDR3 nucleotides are TGTGCCAGCAGCTCGAACCTAGCGGGAGCTGGAACCCAGTACTTC. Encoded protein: CASSSNLAGAGTQYF.

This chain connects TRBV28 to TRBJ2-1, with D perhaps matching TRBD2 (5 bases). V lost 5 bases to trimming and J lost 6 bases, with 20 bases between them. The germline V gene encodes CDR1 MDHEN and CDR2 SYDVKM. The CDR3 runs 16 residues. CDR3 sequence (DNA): TGTGCCAGCAGTGCCACCAGCGGTCCCTCCCTCAATGAGCAGTTCTTC. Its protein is CASSATSGPSLNEQFF.

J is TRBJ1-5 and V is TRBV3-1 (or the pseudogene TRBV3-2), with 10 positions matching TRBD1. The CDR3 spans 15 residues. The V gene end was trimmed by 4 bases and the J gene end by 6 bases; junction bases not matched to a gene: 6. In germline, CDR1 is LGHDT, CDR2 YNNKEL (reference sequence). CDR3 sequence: CASSLSGTGVQPQHF. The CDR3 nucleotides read TGTGCCAGCAGCCTATCCGGGACAGGGGTTCAGCCCCAGCATTTT.

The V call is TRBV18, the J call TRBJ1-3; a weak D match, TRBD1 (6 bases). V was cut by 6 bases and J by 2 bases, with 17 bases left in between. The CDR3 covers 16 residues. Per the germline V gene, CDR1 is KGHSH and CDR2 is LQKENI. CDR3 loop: CASSQQGPSAGNTIYF. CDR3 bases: TGTGCCAGCTCCCAACAGGGCCCCTCGGCTGGAAACACCATATATTTT. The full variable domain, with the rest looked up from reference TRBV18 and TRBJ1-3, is NAGVMQNPRHLVRRRGQEARLRCSPMKGHSHVYWYRQLPEEGLKFMVYLQKENIIDESGMPKERFSAEFPKEGPSILRIQQVVRGDSAAYFCASSQQGPSAGNTIYFGEGSWLTVV.

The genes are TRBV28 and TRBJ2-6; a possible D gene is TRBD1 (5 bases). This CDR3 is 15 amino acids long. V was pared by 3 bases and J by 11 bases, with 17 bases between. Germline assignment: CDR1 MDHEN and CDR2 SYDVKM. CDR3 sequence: CASSFIGGQGHVLTF. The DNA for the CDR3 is TGTGCCAGCAGTTTTATCGGTGGGCAGGGTCACGTCCTGACTTTC.

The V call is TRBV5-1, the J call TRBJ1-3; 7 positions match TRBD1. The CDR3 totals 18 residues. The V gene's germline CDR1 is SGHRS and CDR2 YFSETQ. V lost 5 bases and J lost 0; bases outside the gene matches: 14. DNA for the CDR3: TGCGCCAGCAGATATGGGCCCCCGGGACAGCGCTCTGGAAACACCATATATTTT. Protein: CASRYGPPGQRSGNTIYF.

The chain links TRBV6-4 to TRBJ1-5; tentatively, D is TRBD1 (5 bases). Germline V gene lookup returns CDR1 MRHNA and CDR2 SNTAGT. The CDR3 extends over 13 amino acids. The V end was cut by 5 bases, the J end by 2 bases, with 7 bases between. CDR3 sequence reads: CASSQGGNQPQHF. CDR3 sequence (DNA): TGTGCCAGCAGTCAGGGCGGCAATCAGCCCCAGCATTTT.

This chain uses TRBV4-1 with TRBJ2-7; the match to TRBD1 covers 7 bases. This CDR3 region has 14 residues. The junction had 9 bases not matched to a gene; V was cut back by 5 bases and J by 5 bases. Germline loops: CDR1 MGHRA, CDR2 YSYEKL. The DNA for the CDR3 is TGCGCCAGCAGCTCGGAGAACAGGGGCCACGAGCAGTACTTC. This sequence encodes CASSSENRGHEQYF.